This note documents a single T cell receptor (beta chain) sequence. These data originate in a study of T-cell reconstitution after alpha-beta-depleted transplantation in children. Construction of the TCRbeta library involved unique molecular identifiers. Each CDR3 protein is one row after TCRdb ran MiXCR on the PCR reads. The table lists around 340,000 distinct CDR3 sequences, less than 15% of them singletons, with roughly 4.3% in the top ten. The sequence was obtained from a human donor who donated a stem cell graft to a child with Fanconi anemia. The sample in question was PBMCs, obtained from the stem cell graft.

CDR3 sequence: CASSQGSKNIQYF. CDR3 nucleotides: TGTGCCAGCAGCCAAGGGAGTAAAAACATTCAGTACTTC. V and J are TRBV3-1 and TRBJ2-4; D not resolved. Deletions cut 1 base from V and 4 bases from J, with 5 bases between. CDR1 and CDR2 from the germline V gene are LGHDT and YNNKEL (reference sequence). The length of the CDR3 is 13 residues.